This T cell receptor beta chain was identified in a study of identical twins' blood T cells. Study-level results: Twins shared more top CDR3 clonotypes than unrelated donors did.

The CDR3 totals 14 residues. V was clipped by 0 bases and J by 8 bases, with 14 bases between them. Germline-derived CDR1 and CDR2 are SGHRS and YFSETQ. Regarding this clonotype: The antigen remains unidentified.

TCRdb ran MiXCR on the 5' RACE reads and lists one entry per CDR3 protein. In the table there are a few hundred thousand distinct CDR3 sequences, 28% of which are singletons. The sequence was collected from a woman aged 18 to 49 in good health. Input material: PBMCs. This chain connects TRBV5-1 to TRBJ1-2; D unresolved. The CDR3 is CASSLAVGVWGYTF. The CDR3 DNA follows: TGCGCCAGCAGCTTGGCCGTTGGTGTGTGGGGCTACACCTTC.